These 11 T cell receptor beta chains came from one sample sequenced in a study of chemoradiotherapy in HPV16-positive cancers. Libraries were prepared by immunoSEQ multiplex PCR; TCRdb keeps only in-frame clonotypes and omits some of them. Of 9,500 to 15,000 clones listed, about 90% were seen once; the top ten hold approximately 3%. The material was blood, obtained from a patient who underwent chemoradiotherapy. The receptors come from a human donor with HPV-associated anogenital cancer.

CDR3 nucleotides: TGTGCCAGCAGCCTCGGGACAGGGGGGCCTGAAGCTTTCTTT. Amino acids: CASSLGTGGPEAFF. The chain carries TRBV7-9 and TRBJ1-1; 11 bases match TRBD1. This CDR3 spans 14 amino acids. The J segment lost 6 bases and the V segment lost 5 bases, leaving 5 bases of the junction unmatched. Germline-derived CDR1 and CDR2 are SEHNR and FQNEAQ (reference sequence).

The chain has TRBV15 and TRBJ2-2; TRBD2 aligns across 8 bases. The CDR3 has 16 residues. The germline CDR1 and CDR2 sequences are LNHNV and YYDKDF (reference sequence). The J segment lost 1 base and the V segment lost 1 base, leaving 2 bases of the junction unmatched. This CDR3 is CATSRAGGQNTGELFF. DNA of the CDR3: TGTGCCACCAGCAGAGCGGGGGGGCAGAACACCGGGGAGCTGTTTTTT.

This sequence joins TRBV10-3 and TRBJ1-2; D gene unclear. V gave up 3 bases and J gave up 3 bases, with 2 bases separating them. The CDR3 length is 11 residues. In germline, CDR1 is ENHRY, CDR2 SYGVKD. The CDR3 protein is CAISDDYGYTF. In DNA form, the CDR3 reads TGTGCCATCAGTGACGACTATGGCTACACCTTC.

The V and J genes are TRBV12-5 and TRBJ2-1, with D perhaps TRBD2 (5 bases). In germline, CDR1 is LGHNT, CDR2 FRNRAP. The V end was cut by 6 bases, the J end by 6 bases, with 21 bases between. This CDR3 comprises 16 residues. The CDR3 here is CASGGATWSRANEQFF. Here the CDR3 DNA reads TGTGCTAGTGGAGGAGCAACTTGGTCGAGGGCCAATGAGCAGTTCTTC.

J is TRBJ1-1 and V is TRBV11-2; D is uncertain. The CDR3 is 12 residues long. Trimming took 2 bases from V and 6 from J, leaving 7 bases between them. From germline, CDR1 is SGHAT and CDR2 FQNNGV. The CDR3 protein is CASSLRFAEAFF. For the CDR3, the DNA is TGTGCCAGCAGCTTACGATTCGCTGAAGCTTTCTTT.

CDR3 in DNA: TGCGCCAGCAGCTTGGGTAGGTCGTCTAGCGGGGGGACGAACACCGGGGAGCTGTTTTTT. Translating it yields CASSLGRSSSGGTNTGELFF. This chain joins TRBV5-1 and TRBJ2-2, with TRBD2 identical over 11 bases. The germline gives CDR1 SGHRS, CDR2 YFSETQ. This CDR3 spans 20 amino acids. V trimming: 0 bases; J trimming: 0 bases; junction bases outside the gene matches: 10.

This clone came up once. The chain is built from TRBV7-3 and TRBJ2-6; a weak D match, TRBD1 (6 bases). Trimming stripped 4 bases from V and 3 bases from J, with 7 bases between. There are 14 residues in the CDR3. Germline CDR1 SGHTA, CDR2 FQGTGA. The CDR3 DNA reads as TGTGCCAGCAGCTCCAGGGGTGGGGCCAACGTCCTGACTTTC. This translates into CASSSRGGANVLTF.

This CDR3 is CASSLETGGRETQYF. Here the CDR3 DNA reads TGTGCCAGCAGCTTAGAGACAGGAGGTCGGGAGACCCAGTACTTC. The chain joins TRBV7-8 to TRBJ2-5, with D possibly being TRBD1 (6 bases). The CDR3 has 15 amino acids. Germline V gene lookup returns CDR1 SGHVS and CDR2 FQNEAQ. V gave up 1 base and J gave up 5 bases, with 14 bases separating them.

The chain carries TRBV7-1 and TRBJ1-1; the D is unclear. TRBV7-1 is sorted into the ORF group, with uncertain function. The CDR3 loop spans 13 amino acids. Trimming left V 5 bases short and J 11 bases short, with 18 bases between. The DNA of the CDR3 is TGTGCCAGCAGCGCTGACGGTGGTCGATGGGCTTTCTTT. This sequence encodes CASSADGGRWAFF.

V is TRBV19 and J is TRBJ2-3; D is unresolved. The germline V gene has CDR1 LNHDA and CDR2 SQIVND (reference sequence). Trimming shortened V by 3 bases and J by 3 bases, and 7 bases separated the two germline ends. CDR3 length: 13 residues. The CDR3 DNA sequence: TGTGCCAGTAGTATGTTGGGGACAGATACGCAGTATTTT. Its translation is CASSMLGTDTQYF.

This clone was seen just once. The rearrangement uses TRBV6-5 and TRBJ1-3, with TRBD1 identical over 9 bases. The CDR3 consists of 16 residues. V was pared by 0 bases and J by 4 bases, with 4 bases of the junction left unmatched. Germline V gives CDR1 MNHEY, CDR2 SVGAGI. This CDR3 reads CASSYSPGTGGNTIYF. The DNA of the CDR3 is TGTGCCAGCAGTTACTCCCCCGGGACAGGGGGAAACACCATATATTTT.